Detailed here is one TCR beta chain. Germline assignment: CDR1 MNHEY and CDR2 SVGAGI. The CDR3 is made up of 13 amino acids. Trimming left V 5 bases short and J 6 bases short, with 14 bases between. The source of the sample is a study of T cell responses to AZD1222 COVID-19 vaccine. In the study overall: Pooling was applied to second doses at about 4 or about 12 weeks.

Profiling relied on immunoSEQ multiplex PCR, and the TCRdb table lists in-frame clones only, not all of them. Among about 160,000 clones listed, about 89% were seen once. The sequencing here drew on peripheral blood, taken on day 0 of AZD1222 vaccination. The chain uses TRBV6-5 and TRBJ2-7; no firm D call. The receptor's source is an adult in good health. CDR3 DNA sequence: TGTGCCAGCAGTCAGGACGGTACCGTCGAGCAGTACTTC. It specifies CASSQDGTVEQYF.